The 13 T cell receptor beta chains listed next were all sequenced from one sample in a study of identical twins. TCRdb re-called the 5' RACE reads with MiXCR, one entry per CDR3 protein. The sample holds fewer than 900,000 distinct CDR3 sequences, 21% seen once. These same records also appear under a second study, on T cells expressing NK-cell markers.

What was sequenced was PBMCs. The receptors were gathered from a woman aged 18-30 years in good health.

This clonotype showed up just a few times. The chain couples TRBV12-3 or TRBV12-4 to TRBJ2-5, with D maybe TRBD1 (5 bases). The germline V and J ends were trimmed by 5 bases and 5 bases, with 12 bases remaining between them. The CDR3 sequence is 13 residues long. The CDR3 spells CASSPGIGETQYF. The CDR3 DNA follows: TGTGCCAGCAGTCCAGGGATTGGGGAGACCCAGTACTTC.

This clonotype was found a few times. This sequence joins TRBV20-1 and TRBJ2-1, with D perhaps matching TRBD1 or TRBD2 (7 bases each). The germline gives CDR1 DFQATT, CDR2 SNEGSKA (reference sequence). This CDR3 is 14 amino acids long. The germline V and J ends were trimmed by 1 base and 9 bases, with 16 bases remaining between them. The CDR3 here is CSARAHRGGGEQFF. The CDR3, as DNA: TGCAGTGCTAGAGCCCACAGGGGAGGGGGTGAGCAGTTCTTC.

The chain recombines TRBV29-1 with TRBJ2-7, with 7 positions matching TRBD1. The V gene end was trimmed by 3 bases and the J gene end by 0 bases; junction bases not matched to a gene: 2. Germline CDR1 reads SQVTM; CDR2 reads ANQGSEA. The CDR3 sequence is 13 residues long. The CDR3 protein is CSVDSGGSYEQYF. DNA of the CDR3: TGCAGCGTTGATTCAGGGGGCTCCTACGAGCAGTACTTC.

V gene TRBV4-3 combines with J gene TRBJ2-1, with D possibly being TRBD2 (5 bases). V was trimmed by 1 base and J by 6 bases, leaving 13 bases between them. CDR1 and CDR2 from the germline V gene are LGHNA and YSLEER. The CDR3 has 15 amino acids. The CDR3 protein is CASSQGDTRGNEQFF. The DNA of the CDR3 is TGCGCCAGCAGCCAAGGGGATACCCGGGGCAATGAGCAGTTCTTC.

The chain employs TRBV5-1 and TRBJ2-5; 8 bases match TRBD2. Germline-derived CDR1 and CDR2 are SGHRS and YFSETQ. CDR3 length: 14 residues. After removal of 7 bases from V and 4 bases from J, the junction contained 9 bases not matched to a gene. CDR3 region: CASEAGAGVETQYF. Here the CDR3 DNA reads TGCGCCAGCGAAGCGGGAGCGGGCGTAGAGACCCAGTACTTC. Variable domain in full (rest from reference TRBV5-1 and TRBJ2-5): KAGVTQTPRYLIKTRGQQVTLSCSPISGHRSVSWYQQTPGQGLQFLFEYFSETQRNKGNFPGRFSGRQFSNSRSEMNVSTLELGDSALYLCASEAGAGVETQYFGPGTRLLVL.

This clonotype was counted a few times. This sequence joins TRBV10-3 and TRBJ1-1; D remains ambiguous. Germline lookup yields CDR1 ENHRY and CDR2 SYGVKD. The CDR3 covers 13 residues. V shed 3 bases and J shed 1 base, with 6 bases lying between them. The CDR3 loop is CAISDIGNTEAFF. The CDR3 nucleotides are TGTGCCATCAGTGACATTGGGAACACTGAAGCTTTCTTT.

Written as DNA, the CDR3 is TGTGCCAGCGCCCTGGGACAGGGGGCATCCTACTTC. Translated: CASALGQGASYF. V and J are TRBV2 and TRBJ2-4; TRBD1 matches at 12 bases. J lost 16 bases, V lost 8 bases, and 9 bases had no gene match. The CDR3 has 12 residues. CDR1 is SNHLY and CDR2 is FYNNEI in the germline V gene.

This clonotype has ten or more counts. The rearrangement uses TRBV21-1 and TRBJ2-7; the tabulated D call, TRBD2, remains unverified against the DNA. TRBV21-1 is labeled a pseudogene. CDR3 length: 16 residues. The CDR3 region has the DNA TGTGCCAGCAGCAGTCGACTAGCGGGAGTAGACGGCGAGCAGTACTTC. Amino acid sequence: CASSSRLAGVDGEQYF.

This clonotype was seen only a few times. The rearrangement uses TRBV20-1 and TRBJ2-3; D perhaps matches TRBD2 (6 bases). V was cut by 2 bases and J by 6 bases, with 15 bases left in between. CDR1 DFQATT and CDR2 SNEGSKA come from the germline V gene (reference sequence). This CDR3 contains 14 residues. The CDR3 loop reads CSARSRAGSDTQYF. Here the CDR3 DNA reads TGCAGTGCTAGAAGTCGAGCGGGCTCCGATACGCAGTATTTT.

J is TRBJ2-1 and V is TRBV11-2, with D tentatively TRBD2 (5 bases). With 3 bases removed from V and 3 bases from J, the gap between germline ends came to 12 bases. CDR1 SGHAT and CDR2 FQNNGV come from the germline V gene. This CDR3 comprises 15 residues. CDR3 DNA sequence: TGTGCCAGCAGCTTCCTTAGCGACGACTACAATGAGCAGTTCTTC. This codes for CASSFLSDDYNEQFF.

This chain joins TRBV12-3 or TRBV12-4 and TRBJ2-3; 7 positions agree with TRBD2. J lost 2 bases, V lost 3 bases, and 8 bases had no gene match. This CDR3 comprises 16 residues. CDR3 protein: CASSFRASGYTDTQYF. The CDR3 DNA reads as TGTGCCAGCAGTTTCCGGGCTAGCGGTTACACAGATACGCAGTATTTT.

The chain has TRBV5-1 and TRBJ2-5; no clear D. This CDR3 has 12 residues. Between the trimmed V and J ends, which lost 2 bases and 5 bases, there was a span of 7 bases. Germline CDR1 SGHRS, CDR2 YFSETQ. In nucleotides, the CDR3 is TGCGCCAGCAGCTTTGAGTTCGAGACCCAGTACTTC. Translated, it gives CASSFEFETQYF.

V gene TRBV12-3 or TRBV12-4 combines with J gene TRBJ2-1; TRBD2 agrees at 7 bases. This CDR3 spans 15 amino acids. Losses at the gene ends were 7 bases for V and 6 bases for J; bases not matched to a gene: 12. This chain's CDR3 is CASNSQGLPINEQFF. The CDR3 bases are TGTGCCAGCAATTCCCAGGGACTACCCATCAATGAGCAGTTCTTC.